The 8 T cell receptor beta chains below come from one sample, sequenced in a study of T cell changes during pregnancy in multiple sclerosis. The protocol was immunoSEQ multiplex PCR, while the TCRdb copy is restricted to in-frame clones and leaves out a portion. The sample yields around 52,000 clones, around nine tenths seen once. Sequenced input: peripheral blood from another person, used as feeder cells. The receptors were sampled from a human donor whose cells served as feeder cells for cultures in a pregnancy study.

The rearrangement joins TRBV2 to TRBJ2-7, with TRBD2 matching over 10 bases. Germline CDR1 SNHLY, CDR2 FYNNEI. V was pared by 6 bases and J by 3 bases, with 5 bases of the junction left unmatched. The CDR3 is made up of 14 amino acids. This CDR3 reads CASSPLAGIYEQYF. In nucleotides, the CDR3 is TGTGCCAGCAGCCCACTAGCGGGGATCTACGAGCAGTACTTC.

This clone has a handful of counts. The genes are TRBV6-5 and TRBJ1-2; D is ambiguous. Germline-derived CDR1 and CDR2 are MNHEY and SVGAGI. There are 13 residues in the CDR3. With 6 bases removed from V and 8 bases from J, the gap between germline ends came to 16 bases. The CDR3 reads CASSIRTDGGYTF. The CDR3 nucleotides read TGTGCCAGCAGCATTCGGACGGACGGCGGCTACACCTTC.

This clone has only a few counts. The genes are TRBV29-1 and TRBJ1-2; no clear D. The CDR3 extends over 12 amino acids. Germline loops: CDR1 SQVTM, CDR2 ANQGSEA. V was cut by 4 bases and J by 7 bases, with 13 bases left in between. Here the CDR3 reads CSVGGSGGGYTF. The CDR3 DNA reads TGCAGCGTTGGTGGCTCAGGAGGTGGCTACACCTTC.

In its sample, this clone was seen once. The chain joins TRBV7-2 to TRBJ1-2; 7 bases agree with TRBD1. Germline trimming cut 1 base from V and 4 bases from J; bases unmatched to any gene: 6. The germline gives CDR1 SGHTA, CDR2 FQGNSA. The CDR3 has 15 residues. CDR3 sequence (DNA): TGTGCCAGCAGCTTAGGGGGGGACAGCGTCTATGGCTACACCTTC. Residues: CASSLGGDSVYGYTF.

This rearrangement joins TRBV25-1 to TRBJ1-4; D not resolved. Germline V CDR1 and CDR2: MGHDK, SYGVNS. The CDR3 spans 13 residues. V was clipped by 0 bases and J by 9 bases, with 8 bases between them. CDR3 residues: CASSEYLGKKLFF. For the CDR3, the DNA is TGTGCCAGCAGTGAATATTTAGGCAAAAAACTGTTTTTT.

The chain couples TRBV14 to TRBJ2-1; D is ambiguous. The CDR3 totals 15 residues. Per the germline V gene, CDR1 is SGHDN and CDR2 is FVKESK. Trimming took off 0 bases at V and 4 bases at J, with 10 bases between the two ends. CDR3 amino acids: CASSQDLVQYNEQFF. CDR3 in DNA: TGTGCCAGCAGCCAAGATCTCGTCCAGTACAATGAGCAGTTCTTC.

There are a few counts of this clone. The chain employs TRBV6-5 and TRBJ1-4; D perhaps matches TRBD1 (6 bases). This CDR3 spans 15 amino acids. With 6 bases removed from V and 6 bases from J, the gap between germline ends came to 17 bases. Germline V gene sequence: CDR1 MNHEY, CDR2 SVGAGI. This CDR3 is CASSPEWGRDEKLFF. CDR3 in DNA: TGTGCCAGCAGCCCCGAGTGGGGGCGGGATGAAAAACTGTTTTTT.

The V and J genes are TRBV7-2 and TRBJ2-1; no definite D call. CDR3 length: 11 amino acids. CDR1 and CDR2 (germline): SGHTA, FQGNSA. The V and J ends lost 4 bases and 10 bases respectively, with 8 bases between them. The CDR3 protein is CASSSFGEQFF. DNA of the CDR3: TGTGCCAGCAGCTCATTTGGAGAGCAGTTCTTC.